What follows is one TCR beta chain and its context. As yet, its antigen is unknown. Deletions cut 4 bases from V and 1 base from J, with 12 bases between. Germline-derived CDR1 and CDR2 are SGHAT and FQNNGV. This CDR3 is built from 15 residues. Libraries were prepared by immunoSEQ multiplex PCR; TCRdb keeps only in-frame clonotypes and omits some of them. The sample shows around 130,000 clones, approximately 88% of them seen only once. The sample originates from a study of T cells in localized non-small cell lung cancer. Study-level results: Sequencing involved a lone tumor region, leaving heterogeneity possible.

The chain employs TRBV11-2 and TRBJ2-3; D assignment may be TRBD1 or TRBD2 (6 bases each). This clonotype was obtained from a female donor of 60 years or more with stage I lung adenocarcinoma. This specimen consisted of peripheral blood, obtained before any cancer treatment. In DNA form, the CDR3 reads TGTGCCAGCAGCTCCGGGGGCTTTGGCACAGATACGCAGTATTTT. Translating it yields CASSSGGFGTDTQYF.